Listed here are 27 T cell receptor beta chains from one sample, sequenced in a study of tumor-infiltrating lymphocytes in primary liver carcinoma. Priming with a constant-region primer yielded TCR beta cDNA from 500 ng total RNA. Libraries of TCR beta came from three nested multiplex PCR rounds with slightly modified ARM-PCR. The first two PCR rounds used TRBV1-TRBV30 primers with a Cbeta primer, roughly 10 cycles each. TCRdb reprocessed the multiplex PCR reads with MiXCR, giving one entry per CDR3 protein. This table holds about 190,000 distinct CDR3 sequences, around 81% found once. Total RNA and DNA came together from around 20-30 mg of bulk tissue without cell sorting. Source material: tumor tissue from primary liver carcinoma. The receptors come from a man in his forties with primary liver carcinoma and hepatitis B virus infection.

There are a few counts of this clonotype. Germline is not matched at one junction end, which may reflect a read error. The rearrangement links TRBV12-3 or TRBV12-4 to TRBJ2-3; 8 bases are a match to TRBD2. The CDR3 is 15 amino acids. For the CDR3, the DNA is TGTGCCAGCAGTCCTAGCGGGTCCAGAGGAGATATGCAGTATTTT. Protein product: CASSPSGSRGDMQYF.

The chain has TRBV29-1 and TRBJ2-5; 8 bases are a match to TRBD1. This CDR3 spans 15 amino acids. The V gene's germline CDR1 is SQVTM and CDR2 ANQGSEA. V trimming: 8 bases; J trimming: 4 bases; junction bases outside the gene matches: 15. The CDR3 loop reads CSNEADRERAETQYF. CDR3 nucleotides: TGCAGCAATGAAGCGGACAGGGAACGAGCAGAGACCCAGTACTTC.

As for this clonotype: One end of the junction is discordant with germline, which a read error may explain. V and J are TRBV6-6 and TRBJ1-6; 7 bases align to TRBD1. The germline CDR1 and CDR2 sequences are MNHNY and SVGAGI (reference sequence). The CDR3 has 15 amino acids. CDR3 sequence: CAISLETGRNSPLHF. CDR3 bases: TGTGCCATCAGTCTCGAGACAGGGCGCAATTCACCCCTCCACTTT.

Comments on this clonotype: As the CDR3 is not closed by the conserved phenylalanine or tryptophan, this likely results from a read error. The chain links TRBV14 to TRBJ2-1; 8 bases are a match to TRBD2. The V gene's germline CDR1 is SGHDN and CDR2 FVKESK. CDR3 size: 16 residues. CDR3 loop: CASSTVAGWVNNEQFL. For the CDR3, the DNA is TGCGCCAGCAGTACCGTAGCGGGATGGGTAAACAATGAGCAGTTCCTC.

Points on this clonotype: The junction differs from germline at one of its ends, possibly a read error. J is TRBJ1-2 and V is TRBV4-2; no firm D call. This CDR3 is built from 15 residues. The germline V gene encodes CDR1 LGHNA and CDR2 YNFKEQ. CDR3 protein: CASSQDHQGNYGYTF. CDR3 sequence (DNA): TGTGCAAGCAGCCAAGATCATCAAGGGAACTATGGCTACACCTTC.

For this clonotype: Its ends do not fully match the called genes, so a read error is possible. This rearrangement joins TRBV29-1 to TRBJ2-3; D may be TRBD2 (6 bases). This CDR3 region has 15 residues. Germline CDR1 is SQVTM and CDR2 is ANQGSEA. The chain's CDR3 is CSVDGGAGITDPQYF. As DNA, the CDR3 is TGCAGCGTTGATGGCGGGGCCGGCATCACAGATCCGCAATATTTT.

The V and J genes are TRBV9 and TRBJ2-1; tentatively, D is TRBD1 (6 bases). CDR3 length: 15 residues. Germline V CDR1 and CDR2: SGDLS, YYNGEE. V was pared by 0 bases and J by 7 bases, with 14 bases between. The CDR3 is CASSVDLLQGNEQFF. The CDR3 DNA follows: TGTGCCAGCAGCGTAGATCTTCTGCAGGGGAATGAGCAGTTCTTC.

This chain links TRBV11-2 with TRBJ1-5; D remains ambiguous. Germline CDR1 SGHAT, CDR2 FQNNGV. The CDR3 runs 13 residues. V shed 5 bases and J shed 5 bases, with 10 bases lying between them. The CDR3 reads CASSLDLDQPQHF. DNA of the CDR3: TGTGCCAGCAGCCTGGACCTCGATCAGCCCCAGCATTTT. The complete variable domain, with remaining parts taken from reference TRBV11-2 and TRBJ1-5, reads EAGVAQSPRYKIIEKRQSVAFWCNPISGHATLYWYQQILGQGPKLLIQFQNNGVVDDSQLPKDRFSAERLKGVDSTLKIQPAKLEDSAVYLCASSLDLDQPQHFGDGTRLSIL.

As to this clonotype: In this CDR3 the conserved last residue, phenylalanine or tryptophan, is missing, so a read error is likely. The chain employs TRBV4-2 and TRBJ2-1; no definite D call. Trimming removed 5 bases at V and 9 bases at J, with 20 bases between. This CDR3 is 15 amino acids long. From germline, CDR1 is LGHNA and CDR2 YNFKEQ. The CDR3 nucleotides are TGTGCCAGCAGCTATGTTAGTTTTTCCGGCATTGAGCAGTTCTTG. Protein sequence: CASSYVSFSGIEQFL.

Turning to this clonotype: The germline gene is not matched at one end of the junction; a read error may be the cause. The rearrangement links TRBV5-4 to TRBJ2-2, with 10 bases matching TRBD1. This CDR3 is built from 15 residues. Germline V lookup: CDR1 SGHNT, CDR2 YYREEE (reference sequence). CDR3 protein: CAGSMGQGSTRELYF. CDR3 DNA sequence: TGTGCCGGCAGCATGGGACAGGGGAGCACCCGGGAGCTGTATTTT. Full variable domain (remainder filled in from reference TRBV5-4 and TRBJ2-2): ETGVTQSPTHLIKTRGQQVTLRCSSQSGHNTVSWYQQALGQGPQFIFQYYREEENGRGNFPPRFSGLQFPNYSSELNVNALELDDSALYLCAGSMGQGSTRELYFGEGSRLTVL.

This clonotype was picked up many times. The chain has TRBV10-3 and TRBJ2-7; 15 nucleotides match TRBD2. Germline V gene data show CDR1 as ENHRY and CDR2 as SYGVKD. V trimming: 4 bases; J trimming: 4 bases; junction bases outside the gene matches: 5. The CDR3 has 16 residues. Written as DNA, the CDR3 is TGTGCCATCAGTGGGACTAGCGGGAGGGGACCTTACGAGCAGTACTTC. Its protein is CAISGTSGRGPYEQYF.

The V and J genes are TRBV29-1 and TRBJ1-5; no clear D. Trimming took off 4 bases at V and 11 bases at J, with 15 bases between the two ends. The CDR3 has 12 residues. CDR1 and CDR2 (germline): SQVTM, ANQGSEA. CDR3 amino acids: CSVGEQWQSQHF. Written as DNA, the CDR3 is TGCAGCGTTGGGGAACAGTGGCAGTCCCAGCATTTT.

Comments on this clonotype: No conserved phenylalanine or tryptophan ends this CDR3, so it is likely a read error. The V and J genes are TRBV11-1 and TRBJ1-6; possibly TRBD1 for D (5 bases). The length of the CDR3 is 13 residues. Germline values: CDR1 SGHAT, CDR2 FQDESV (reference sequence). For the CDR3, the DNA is TGTGCCAGCGGCCGGACACTGGTTTCACACCTCCACGTT. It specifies CASGRTLVSHLHV.

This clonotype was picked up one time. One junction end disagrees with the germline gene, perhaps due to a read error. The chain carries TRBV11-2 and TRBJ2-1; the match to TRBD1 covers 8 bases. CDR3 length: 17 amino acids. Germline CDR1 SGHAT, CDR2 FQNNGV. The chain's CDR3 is CDSSLDRDRRFYNEQFF. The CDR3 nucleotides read TGTGACAGCAGCTTAGATAGGGACAGGAGGTTCTACAATGAGCAGTTCTTC.

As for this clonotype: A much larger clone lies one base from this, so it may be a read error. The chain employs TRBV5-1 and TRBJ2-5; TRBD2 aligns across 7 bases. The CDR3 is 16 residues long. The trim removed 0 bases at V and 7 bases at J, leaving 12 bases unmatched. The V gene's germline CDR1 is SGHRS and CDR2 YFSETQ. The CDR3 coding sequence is TGCGCCAGCAGCTTGGAGCTGGCGGCCCGCGGGGGGACCCAGTACTTC. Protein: CASSLELAARGGTQYF.

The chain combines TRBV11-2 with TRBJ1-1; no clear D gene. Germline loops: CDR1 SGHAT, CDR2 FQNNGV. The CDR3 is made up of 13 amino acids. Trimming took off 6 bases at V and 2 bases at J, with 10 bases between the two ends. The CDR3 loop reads CASRSGQNTEAFF. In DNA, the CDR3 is TGTGCCAGCAGGAGTGGGCAAAACACTGAAGCTTTCTTT.

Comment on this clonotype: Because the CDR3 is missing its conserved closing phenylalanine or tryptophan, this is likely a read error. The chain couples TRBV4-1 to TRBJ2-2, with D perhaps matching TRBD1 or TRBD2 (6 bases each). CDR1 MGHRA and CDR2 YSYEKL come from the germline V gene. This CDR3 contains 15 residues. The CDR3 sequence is CASSTQLRGAGELFL. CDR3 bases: TGCGCAAGCAGCACCCAACTGAGGGGGGCCGGGGAGCTGTTTCTT.

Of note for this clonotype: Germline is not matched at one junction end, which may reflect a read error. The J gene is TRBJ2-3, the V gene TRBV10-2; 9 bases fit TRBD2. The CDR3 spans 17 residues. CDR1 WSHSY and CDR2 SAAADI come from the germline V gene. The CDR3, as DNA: TGCGCCAGCAGTAAGTTACGGGGACTAGCTAGCACAGATTCGCAGTATTTT. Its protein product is CASSKLRGLASTDSQYF.

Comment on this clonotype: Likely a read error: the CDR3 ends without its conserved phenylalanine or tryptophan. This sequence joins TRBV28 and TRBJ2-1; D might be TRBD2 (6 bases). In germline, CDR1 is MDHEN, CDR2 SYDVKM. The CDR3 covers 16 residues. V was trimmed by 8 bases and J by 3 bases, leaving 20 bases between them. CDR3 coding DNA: TGTGCCAGCTGGGGTTCTTATGGGGGACTCTACAATGAGCAGTTCTTA. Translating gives CASWGSYGGLYNEQFL.

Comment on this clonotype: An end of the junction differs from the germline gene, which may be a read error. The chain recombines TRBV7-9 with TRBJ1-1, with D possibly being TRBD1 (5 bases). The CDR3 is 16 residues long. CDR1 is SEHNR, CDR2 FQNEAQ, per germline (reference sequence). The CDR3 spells CASSPRGTGGITEAIF. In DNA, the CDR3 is TGTGCCAGCAGCCCCCGGGGGACGGGGGGAATCACTGAAGCTATCTTT.

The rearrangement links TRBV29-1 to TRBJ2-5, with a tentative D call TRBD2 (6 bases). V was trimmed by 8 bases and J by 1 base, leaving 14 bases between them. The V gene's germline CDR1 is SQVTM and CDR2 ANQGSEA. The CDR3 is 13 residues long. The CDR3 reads CSSSVEGQETQYF. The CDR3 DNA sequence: TGCAGCTCTTCAGTGGAGGGCCAAGAGACCCAGTACTTC.

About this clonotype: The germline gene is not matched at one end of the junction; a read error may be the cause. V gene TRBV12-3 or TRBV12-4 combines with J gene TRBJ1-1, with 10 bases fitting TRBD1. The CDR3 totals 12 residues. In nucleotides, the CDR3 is TGTGCCAACAGTTACGGGACAGGGGAAGCGTTCTTT. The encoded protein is CANSYGTGEAFF.

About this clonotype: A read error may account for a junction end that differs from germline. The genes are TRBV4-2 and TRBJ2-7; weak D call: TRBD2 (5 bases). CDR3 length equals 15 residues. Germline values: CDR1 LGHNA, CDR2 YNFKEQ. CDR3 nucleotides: TGTGTCAGCAGCCAAGATGTTCTAGCAGGAGACGAGCAGTACTTC. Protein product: CVSSQDVLAGDEQYF.

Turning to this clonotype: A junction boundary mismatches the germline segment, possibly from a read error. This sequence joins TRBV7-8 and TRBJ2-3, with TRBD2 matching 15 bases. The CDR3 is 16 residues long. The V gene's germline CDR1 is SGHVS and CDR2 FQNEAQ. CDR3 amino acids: CASSSPGTSGRCTQYF. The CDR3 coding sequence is TGTGCCAGCAGCTCCCCCGGGACTAGCGGGAGGTGTACGCAGTATTTC.

CDR3 loop: CASSDPPPGGHNEQFF. As DNA, the CDR3 is TGCGCCAGCAGTGATCCCCCCCCGGGAGGGCATAATGAGCAGTTCTTC. The V call is TRBV10-1, the J call TRBJ2-1; 8 nucleotides align to TRBD2. CDR3 length equals 16 residues. V dropped 3 bases and J dropped 7; count of bases not matched to a gene: 11. CDR1 is WNHNN and CDR2 is SYGVQD in the germline V gene (reference sequence).

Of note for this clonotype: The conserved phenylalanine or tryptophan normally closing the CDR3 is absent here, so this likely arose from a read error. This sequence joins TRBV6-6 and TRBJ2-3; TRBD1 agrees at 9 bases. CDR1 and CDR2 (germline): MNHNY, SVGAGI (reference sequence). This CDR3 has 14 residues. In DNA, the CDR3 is TGTGCCAGCAGTGTACAGGGGGCAACAGAAACGCAGTATCCT. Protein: CASSVQGATETQYP.

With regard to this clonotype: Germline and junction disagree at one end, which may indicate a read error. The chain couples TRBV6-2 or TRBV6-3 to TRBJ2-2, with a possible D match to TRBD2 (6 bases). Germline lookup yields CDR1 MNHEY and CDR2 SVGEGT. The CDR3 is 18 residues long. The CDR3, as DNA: TGTACCAGCACCGACATAGGGATTCGACTAGACAACACCGGGGAGCTGTTTTTT. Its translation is CTSTDIGIRLDNTGELFF.